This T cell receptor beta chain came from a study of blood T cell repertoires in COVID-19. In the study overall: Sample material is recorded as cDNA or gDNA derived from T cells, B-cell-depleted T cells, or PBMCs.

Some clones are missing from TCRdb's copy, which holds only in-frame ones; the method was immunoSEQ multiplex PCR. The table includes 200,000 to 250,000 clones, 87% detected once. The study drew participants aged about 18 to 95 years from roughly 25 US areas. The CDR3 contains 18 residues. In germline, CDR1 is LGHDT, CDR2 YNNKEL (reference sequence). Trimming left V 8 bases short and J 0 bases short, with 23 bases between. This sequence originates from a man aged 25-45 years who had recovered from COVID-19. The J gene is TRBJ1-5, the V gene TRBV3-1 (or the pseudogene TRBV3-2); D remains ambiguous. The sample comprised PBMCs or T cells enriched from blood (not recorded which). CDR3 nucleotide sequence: TGTGCCAGCCACTTTAAGTCGTTTGAGAACTATAGCAATCAGCCCCAGCATTTT. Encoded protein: CASHFKSFENYSNQPQHF.